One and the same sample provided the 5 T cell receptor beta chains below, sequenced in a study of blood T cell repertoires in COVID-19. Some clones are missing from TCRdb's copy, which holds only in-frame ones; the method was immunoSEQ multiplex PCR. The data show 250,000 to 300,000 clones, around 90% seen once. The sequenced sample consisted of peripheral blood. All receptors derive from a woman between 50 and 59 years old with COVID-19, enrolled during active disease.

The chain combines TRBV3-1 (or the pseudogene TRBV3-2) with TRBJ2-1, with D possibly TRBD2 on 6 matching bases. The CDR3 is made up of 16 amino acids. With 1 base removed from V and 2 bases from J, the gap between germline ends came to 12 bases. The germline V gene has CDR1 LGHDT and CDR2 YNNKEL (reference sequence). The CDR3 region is CASSQAGGNPYNEQFF. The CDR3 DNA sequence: TGTGCCAGCAGCCAAGCTGGCGGGAACCCCTACAATGAGCAGTTCTTC.

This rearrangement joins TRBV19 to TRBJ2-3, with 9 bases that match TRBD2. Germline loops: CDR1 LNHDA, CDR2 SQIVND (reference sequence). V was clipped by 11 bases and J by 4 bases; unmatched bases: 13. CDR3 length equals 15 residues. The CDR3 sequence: CARSFGGRVSDTQYF. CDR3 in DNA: TGTGCCCGGAGCTTTGGCGGGAGGGTATCAGATACGCAGTATTTT.

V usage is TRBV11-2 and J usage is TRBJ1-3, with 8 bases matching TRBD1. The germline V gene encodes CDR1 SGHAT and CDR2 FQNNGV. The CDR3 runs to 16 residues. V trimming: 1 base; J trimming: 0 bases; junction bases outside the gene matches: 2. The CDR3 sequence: CASSLGDRISGNTIYF. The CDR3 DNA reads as TGTGCCAGCAGCTTAGGGGACAGGATCTCTGGAAACACCATATATTTT.

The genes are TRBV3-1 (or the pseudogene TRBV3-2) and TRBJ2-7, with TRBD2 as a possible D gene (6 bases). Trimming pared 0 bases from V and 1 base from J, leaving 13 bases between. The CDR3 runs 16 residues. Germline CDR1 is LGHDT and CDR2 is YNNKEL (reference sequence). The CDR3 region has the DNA TGTGCCAGCAGCCAAGAGCAAGCGGGTTCTTCCTACGAGCAGTACTTC. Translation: CASSQEQAGSSYEQYF.

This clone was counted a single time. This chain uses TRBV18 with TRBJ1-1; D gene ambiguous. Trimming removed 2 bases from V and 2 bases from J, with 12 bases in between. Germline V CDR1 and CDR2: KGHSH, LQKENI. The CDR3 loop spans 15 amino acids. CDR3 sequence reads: CASSPGRQANTEAFF. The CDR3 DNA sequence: TGTGCCAGCTCACCAGGCAGGCAAGCTAACACTGAAGCTTTCTTT. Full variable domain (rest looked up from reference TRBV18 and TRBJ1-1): NAGVMQNPRHLVRRRGQEARLRCSPMKGHSHVYWYRQLPEEGLKFMVYLQKENIIDESGMPKERFSAEFPKEGPSILRIQQVVRGDSAAYFCASSPGRQANTEAFFGQGTRLTVV.